The source of this TCR beta chain is a study of blood T cell repertoires in COVID-19. Profiling relied on immunoSEQ multiplex PCR, and the TCRdb table lists in-frame clones only, not all of them. The top ten clones hold less than 30% of a sample with roughly 38,000 clones, about 90% of them seen once. Per the germline V gene, CDR1 is SNHLY and CDR2 is FYNNEI. The ends were cut back, 6 bases at V and 0 bases at J, with 7 bases in the middle. The CDR3 length is 13 residues. Sample: peripheral blood. The TCR was taken from a man between 60 and 75 years old with active or convalescent COVID-19. The chain uses TRBV2 and TRBJ2-3; D not certain. This CDR3 is CASRSRSTDTQYF. For the CDR3, the DNA is TGTGCCAGCAGATCCAGGAGCACAGATACGCAGTATTTT.